The clone carrying this T cell receptor (beta chain) has just a few counts. Repertoires were generated with immunoSEQ multiplex PCR, while TCRdb's copy carries only in-frame clones and drops some. The sample includes 40,000 to 55,000 clones, approximately 78% of them seen just once. V lost 0 bases and J lost 15, with 12 bases in between. Germline lookup yields CDR1 GTSNPN and CDR2 SVGIG (reference sequence). The CDR3 sequence is 11 residues long. The sample belongs to a study of memory CD4+ T cells and cytomegalovirus serostatus. The sort gate was single viable CD3+CD4+CD8-CD45RO+ cells for memory CD4+ T cells.

The specimen sequenced was memory CD4+ T cells from blood. The chain carries TRBV30 and TRBJ2-1; the D gene is possibly TRBD2 (6 bases). The source of this sequence is an adult in good health and CMV-seronegative. CDR3 coding DNA: TGTGCCTGGAGTGTACTCGGGAGTAGGTTCTTC. Translation: CAWSVLGSRFF.